A single sample is the source of the 20 T cell receptor beta chains below, sequenced in a study of T-cell memory formation after mild COVID-19. TCRdb processed the 5' RACE reads anew with MiXCR; each CDR3 protein has one entry. Of roughly 340,000 distinct CDR3 sequences in the sample, more than 20% were seen once. The sample was PBMCs or a T cell subset sorted from them (not recorded which). The receptor source for this set is a man younger than 30 who had mild COVID-19 (a few samples of this study predate the infection). Cell type and time point are not known.

The table lists this clonotype with a count of one. This chain connects TRBV11-2 to TRBJ2-1; TRBD2 matches 8 bases. With 1 base clipped from V and 7 bases from J, the junction kept 6 bases outside the gene matches. Germline V gene lookup returns CDR1 SGHAT and CDR2 FQNNGV. The CDR3 runs to 15 residues. The CDR3 sequence: CASSLGPGGANEQFF. The CDR3 bases are TGTGCCAGCAGCTTAGGTCCGGGGGGGGCTAATGAGCAGTTCTTC. Looking up the rest from reference TRBV11-2 and TRBJ2-1 gives the full variable domain: EAGVAQSPRYKIIEKRQSVAFWCNPISGHATLYWYQQILGQGPKLLIQFQNNGVVDDSQLPKDRFSAERLKGVDSTLKIQPAKLEDSAVYLCASSLGPGGANEQFFGPGTRLTVL.

This clonotype occurred many times. The chain joins TRBV5-1 to TRBJ2-7, with a possible D match to TRBD1 (5 bases). Germline CDR1 and CDR2: SGHRS and YFSETQ. V was pared by 0 bases and J by 5 bases, with 9 bases between. This CDR3 region has 13 residues. The CDR3 DNA reads TGCGCCAGCAGCTTGGCCCCAGGGAACGAGCAGTACTTC. Translation: CASSLAPGNEQYF.

This chain links TRBV6-5 with TRBJ2-7, with no clear D. The CDR3 length is 14 residues. Germline values: CDR1 MNHEY, CDR2 SVGAGI. Trimming left V 4 bases short and J 2 bases short, with 12 bases between. In nucleotides, the CDR3 is TGTGCCAGCAGTTTAGGCCAGGCAGCCTACGAGCAGTACTTC. As protein: CASSLGQAAYEQYF.

In its sample, this clonotype was seen a few times. This rearrangement joins TRBV11-2 to TRBJ1-1, with D unclear. V was clipped by 5 bases and J by 5 bases, with 9 bases between them. This CDR3 spans 12 amino acids. The V gene's germline CDR1 is SGHAT and CDR2 FQNNGV. The DNA for the CDR3 is TGTGCCAGCAGCCCTTATTTGACTGAAGCTTTCTTT. Its translation: CASSPYLTEAFF.

The chain is built from TRBV20-1 and TRBJ2-7, with 11 bases that match TRBD1. This CDR3 is built from 15 residues. Germline loops: CDR1 DFQATT, CDR2 SNEGSKA (reference sequence). With 6 bases clipped from V and 3 bases from J, the junction kept 10 bases outside the gene matches. CDR3 DNA sequence: TGCAGTGCCGCCGGGACAGGGGGTTACCTCTACGAGCAGTACTTC. Translating gives CSAAGTGGYLYEQYF.

The gene calls are TRBV9 and TRBJ2-1; 8 bases map to TRBD2. V shed 4 bases, J shed 8 bases, and the junction held 11 bases outside the gene matches. Germline assignment: CDR1 SGDLS and CDR2 YYNGEE. The CDR3 loop spans 15 amino acids. CDR3 sequence reads: CASSLNLAGLDEQFF. CDR3 DNA sequence: TGTGCCAGCAGCCTCAATCTAGCGGGTCTCGATGAGCAGTTCTTC.

The chain couples TRBV20-1 to TRBJ1-6; 8 positions match TRBD1. V lost 3 bases, J lost 7 bases, and 11 bases stayed unmatched. Germline CDR1 is DFQATT and CDR2 is SNEGSKA (reference sequence). This CDR3 region has 16 residues. DNA of the CDR3: TGCAGTGCTAGTCCCCTTGGAACAGGGGGGAATTCACCCCTCCACTTT. Residues: CSASPLGTGGNSPLHF.

The V gene is TRBV10-2, the J gene TRBJ2-7; a possible D gene is TRBD1 (6 bases). This CDR3 has 14 amino acids. The germline gives CDR1 WSHSY, CDR2 SAAADI. Trimming pared 6 bases from V and 3 bases from J, leaving 15 bases between. As DNA, the CDR3 is TGCGCCAGCAGGGACAGCGGCCAAGGCTACGAGCAGTACTTC. This sequence encodes CASRDSGQGYEQYF.

This clonotype was observed a handful of times. V and J are TRBV2 and TRBJ2-1; D remains unclear. The CDR3 is 12 amino acids. With 8 bases removed from V and 8 bases from J, the gap between germline ends came to 13 bases. Per germline, CDR1 SNHLY and CDR2 FYNNEI. CDR3 sequence reads: CASHGDGDEQFF. The CDR3 DNA reads TGTGCCAGCCACGGAGATGGCGATGAGCAGTTCTTC. The whole variable domain, remainder taken from reference TRBV2 and TRBJ2-1, is EPEVTQTPSHQVTQMGQEVILRCVPISNHLYFYWYRQILGQKVEFLVSFYNNEISEKSEIFDDQFSVERPDGSNFTLKIRSTKLEDSAMYFCASHGDGDEQFFGPGTRLTVL.

The chain is built from TRBV7-9 and TRBJ1-1; no firm D call. The V gene's germline CDR1 is SEHNR and CDR2 FQNEAQ (reference sequence). Trimming took 1 base from V and 4 from J, leaving 10 bases between them. The CDR3 consists of 14 residues. The CDR3 nucleotides are TGTGCCAGCAGCTTAGACGGGCGGACCACTGAAGCTTTCTTT. Its translation is CASSLDGRTTEAFF.

The rearrangement uses TRBV7-2 and TRBJ2-1; TRBD2 is a possible D gene (5 bases). With 5 bases removed from V and 7 bases from J, the gap between germline ends came to 15 bases. The CDR3 contains 14 residues. Germline lookup yields CDR1 SGHTA and CDR2 FQGNSA. The DNA for the CDR3 is TGTGCCAGCAGCCCGCAGGCCGGGGAAAATGAGCAGTTCTTC. It yields the protein CASSPQAGENEQFF.

This chain uses TRBV30 with TRBJ1-3; TRBD1 might be the D (6 bases). Germline CDR1 reads GTSNPN; CDR2 reads SVGIG (reference sequence). The CDR3 runs 15 residues. Trimming took 3 bases from V and 0 from J, leaving 12 bases between them. CDR3 in amino acids: CAWREGGYSGNTIYF. The CDR3 nucleotides are TGTGCCTGGAGAGAAGGGGGATACTCTGGAAACACCATATATTTT.

The V call is TRBV5-1, the J call TRBJ2-5; tentatively, D is TRBD1 (7 bases). The CDR3 has 15 amino acids. Between the trimmed V and J ends, which lost 2 bases and 4 bases, there was a span of 15 bases. CDR1 and CDR2 (germline): SGHRS, YFSETQ. Here the CDR3 DNA reads TGCGCCAGCAGCTTTAACCAGGGGGGCGCAGAGACCCAGTACTTC. Its translation: CASSFNQGGAETQYF. Filled out from reference TRBV5-1 and TRBJ2-5, the complete variable domain reads KAGVTQTPRYLIKTRGQQVTLSCSPISGHRSVSWYQQTPGQGLQFLFEYFSETQRNKGNFPGRFSGRQFSNSRSEMNVSTLELGDSALYLCASSFNQGGAETQYFGPGTRLLVL.

The chain carries TRBV12-3 or TRBV12-4 and TRBJ1-4; TRBD1 is a possible D gene (5 bases). CDR3 length: 14 amino acids. V was cut by 6 bases and J by 4 bases, with 12 bases left in between. The CDR3, as DNA: TGTGCCAGCAGAAACGGGGCCCTTAATGAAAAACTGTTTTTT. Protein sequence: CASRNGALNEKLFF.

The table lists this clonotype with a few counts. The V call is TRBV5-4, the J call TRBJ2-7; D is uncertain. In germline, CDR1 is SGHNT, CDR2 YYREEE (reference sequence). Trimming cost V 6 bases and J 4 bases, with 8 bases left between them. This CDR3 is built from 11 residues. CDR3 sequence: CASNKDYEQYF. The DNA of the CDR3 is TGTGCCAGCAACAAGGATTACGAGCAGTACTTC.

The CDR3 coding sequence is TGTGCCAGCAGCTTAGCGCAGATTAATTCACCCCTCCACTTT. Amino acid sequence: CASSLAQINSPLHF. V gene TRBV7-9 combines with J gene TRBJ1-6; D uncertain. Germline CDR1 reads SEHNR; CDR2 reads FQNEAQ (reference sequence). With 0 bases removed from V and 6 bases from J, the gap between germline ends came to 6 bases. This CDR3 has 14 residues.

The chain employs TRBV6-5 and TRBJ2-1; the D gene could be TRBD1 or TRBD2 (6 bases each). The CDR3 is made up of 14 amino acids. V was cut by 2 bases and J by 8 bases, with 13 bases left in between. CDR1 and CDR2 from the germline V gene are MNHEY and SVGAGI. CDR3 sequence (DNA): TGTGCCAGCAGTTACGGGGGGCCTTGGGATGAGCAGTTCTTC. This codes for CASSYGGPWDEQFF.

The chain is built from TRBV6-2 or TRBV6-3 and TRBJ1-3; TRBD1 might be the D (6 bases). Germline CDR1 and CDR2: MNHEY and SVGEGT. CDR3 length: 18 amino acids. With 6 bases removed from V and 0 bases from J, the gap between germline ends came to 21 bases. Written as DNA, the CDR3 is TGTGCCAGCAGCAGAATCCCGGGACAATATATCTCTGGAAACACCATATATTTT. Translating it yields CASSRIPGQYISGNTIYF.

This clonotype was counted many times. The chain couples TRBV4-3 to TRBJ2-3; D may be TRBD2 (6 bases). Germline CDR1 is LGHNA and CDR2 is YSLEER. The CDR3 has 17 residues. Trimming stripped 3 bases from V and 5 bases from J, with 21 bases between. The CDR3 DNA sequence: TGCGCCAGCAGCCAGGGTAGGGACCGTCGGAGGGGAGATACGCAGTATTTT. Amino acids: CASSQGRDRRRGDTQYF.

In its sample, this clonotype was seen a few times. This chain joins TRBV7-6 and TRBJ2-7; 10 positions agree with TRBD1. The trim removed 5 bases at V and 2 bases at J, leaving 3 bases unmatched. The V gene's germline CDR1 is SGHVS and CDR2 FNYEAQ. CDR3 length: 14 amino acids. CDR3 sequence reads: CASSQGQGTYEQYV. The CDR3 DNA is TGTGCCAGCAGCCAGGGACAGGGGACCTACGAGCAGTACGTC.